A selection of T cell receptor beta chains follows, all from one sample in a study of blood T cell repertoires in COVID-19. Some clones are missing from TCRdb's copy, which holds only in-frame ones; the method was immunoSEQ multiplex PCR. The data contain around 220,000 clones, 75% to 90% of them seen just once; the ten biggest clones take up around 5.1%. Sequencing used peripheral blood. The receptors originated from a human donor in a cohort sampled during active COVID-19. Each CDR3 is given with its conserved first and last residue. Each record gives: D gene, clone size, J gene, V gene, CDR3 protein, CDR3 DNA. D genes are given only for firm matches. A row's size may be missing; if present it is once, few, many or a size class.

TRBD2 - TRBJ2-7 TRBV28 CASSLAAPYEQYF TGTGCCAGCAGTCTAGCGGCCCCCTACGAGCAGTACTTC
- - TRBJ2-1 TRBV15 CATSRDTSGNEQFF TGTGCCACCAGCAGAGATACTAGTGGCAATGAGCAGTTCTTC
TRBD1 - TRBJ1-5 TRBV10-3 CAISEEGQYSNQPQHF TGTGCCATCAGTGAGGAGGGACAGTATAGCAATCAGCCCCAGCATTTT
- - TRBJ2-7 TRBV13 CASSPVRRDYEQYF TGTGCCAGCAGCCCAGTCCGCAGGGACTACGAGCAGTACTTC
TRBD2 - TRBJ2-3 TRBV5-4 CASSSLAGGTDTQYF TGTGCCAGCAGCTCTCTAGCGGGAGGCACAGATACGCAGTATTTT
- - TRBJ1-6 TRBV2 CASSELRRVNSPLHF TGTGCCAGCAGTGAACTTCGCCGGGTTAATTCACCCCTCCACTTT
- few TRBJ1-3 TRBV29-1 CSVAPQGTGNTIYF TGCAGCGTTGCTCCACAGGGTACCGGAAACACCATATATTTT
- - TRBJ2-5 TRBV12-5 CASALGGGGKETQYF TGTGCTAGTGCCTTAGGGGGAGGGGGTAAAGAGACCCAGTACTTC
- - TRBJ2-1 TRBV29-1 CSAQHAHNEQFF TGCAGCGCACAACATGCACACAATGAGCAGTTCTTC
TRBD1 - TRBJ1-2 TRBV4-2 CASSQDLRTGDLYGYTF TGTGCCAGCAGCCAAGATCTGAGGACAGGAGACCTCTATGGCTACACCTTC
TRBD1 - TRBJ2-7 TRBV2 CASSLDRAPTYEQYF TGTGCCAGCAGCCTAGACAGGGCCCCTACCTACGAGCAGTACTTC
- once TRBJ2-1 TRBV28 CASRWFGSSYNEQFF TGTGCCAGCAGGTGGTTCGGGAGCTCCTACAATGAGCAGTTCTTC
TRBD2 - TRBJ2-1 TRBV5-1 CASSLAESYNEQFF TGCGCCAGCAGCCTAGCGGAGTCTTACAATGAGCAGTTCTTC
TRBD1 - TRBJ2-7 TRBV7-2 CASSTGGEQYF TGTGCCAGCAGCACAGGGGGGGAGCAGTACTTC
TRBD1 - TRBJ1-1 TRBV4-3 CASSQERQGASHFPEAFF TGCGCCAGCAGCCAAGAACGACAGGGGGCGAGTCATTTCCCTGAAGCTTTCTTT
- once TRBJ1-3 TRBV7-2 CASSLVAGGNTIYF TGTGCCAGCAGCTTAGTTGCAGGCGGAAACACCATATATTTT
- - TRBJ2-7 TRBV29-1 CSVVGQGHEQYF TGCAGCGTTGTGGGCCAGGGGCACGAGCAGTACTTC
TRBD1 - TRBJ2-1 TRBV6-5 CASSVGQGAYEQFF TGTGCCAGCAGCGTCGGACAGGGGGCATATGAGCAGTTCTTC
- - TRBJ1-4 TRBV5-6 CASSLRGGQGLEKLFF TGTGCCAGCAGCTTGAGAGGAGGGCAGGGACTTGAAAAACTGTTTTTT
TRBD1 - TRBJ1-1 TRBV28 CASSLLQGGGTEAFF TGTGCCAGCAGTTTACTACAGGGGGGTGGCACTGAAGCTTTCTTT
TRBD2 - TRBJ2-1 TRBV7-2 CASSSLASGYYNEQFF TGTGCCAGCAGCTCTTTGGCTAGCGGCTACTACAATGAGCAGTTCTTC
TRBD1 - TRBJ1-5 TRBV7-9 CASSSGGYQPQHF TGTGCCAGCAGTTCAGGGGGGTATCAGCCCCAGCATTTT
- - TRBJ1-2 TRBV3-1/TRBV3-2 CASSQDKGRSYGYTF TGTGCCAGCAGCCAAGACAAGGGGCGAAGTTATGGCTACACCTTC
TRBD2 - TRBJ2-7 TRBV9 CASSAVAGGVYEQYF TGTGCCAGCAGCGCCGTAGCGGGAGGAGTCTACGAGCAGTACTTC
TRBD1 - TRBJ1-6 TRBV3-1/TRBV3-2 CASTRQGTPYNSPLHF TGTGCCAGCACCAGACAGGGAACTCCCTATAATTCACCCCTCCACTTT
- - TRBJ1-5 TRBV28 CASSSGGRGQPQHF TGTGCCAGCAGCTCGGGAGGGAGGGGTCAGCCCCAGCATTTT
TRBD1 - TRBJ1-1 TRBV2 CASLRTGPTEAFF TGTGCCAGCCTCAGGACAGGGCCCACTGAAGCTTTCTTT
- few TRBJ1-2 TRBV25-1 CASSEGRSIYNYGYTF TGTGCCAGCAGTGAGGGCAGATCTATCTACAACTATGGCTACACCTTC
TRBD1 - TRBJ1-6 TRBV4-1 CASSLTRDSVSSYNSPLHF TGCGCCAGCAGCCTAACCCGGGACAGCGTCAGCTCCTATAATTCACCCCTCCACTTT
- - TRBJ1-2 TRBV7-2 CASSLAGTLTF TGTGCCAGCAGCTTAGCGGGGACACTTACCTTC
TRBD2 - TRBJ2-7 TRBV30 CAWSATSGRTYEQYF TGTGCCTGGAGCGCGACTAGCGGGAGGACCTACGAGCAGTACTTC
TRBD2 - TRBJ2-1 TRBV28 CASSGLGRNEQFF TGTGCCAGCAGTGGACTAGGGAGGAATGAGCAGTTCTTC
TRBD1 - TRBJ1-2 TRBV3-1/TRBV3-2 CASSHLGTGFYGYTF TGTGCCAGCAGCCATCTTGGGACAGGCTTCTATGGCTACACCTTC
TRBD2 - TRBJ2-1 TRBV3-1/TRBV3-2 CASSQEWTSSVEQFF TGTGCCAGCAGCCAAGAATGGACTAGCTCGGTTGAGCAGTTCTTC
- few TRBJ1-1 TRBV2 CASKDTQNTEAFF TGTGCCAGCAAGGACACTCAGAACACTGAAGCTTTCTTT
TRBD1 - TRBJ2-5 TRBV11-3 CASSGQGFGETQYF TGTGCCAGCAGCGGACAGGGGTTTGGCGAGACCCAGTACTTC
- - TRBJ1-1 TRBV7-2 CASSLNTRGRSNTEAFF TGTGCCAGCAGCTTAAATACCAGGGGACGGTCGAACACTGAAGCTTTCTTT
TRBD1 - TRBJ2-5 TRBV7-6 CASSSAGGGGTQYF TGTGCCAGCAGCTCCGCAGGGGGCGGAGGGACCCAGTACTTC
- - TRBJ1-2 TRBV7-2 CASSLENLNYGYTF TGTGCCAGCAGCTTAGAAAACTTGAACTATGGCTACACCTTC
TRBD2 few TRBJ2-7 TRBV30 CAWRGLAGGQSSYEQYF TGTGCCTGGAGGGGGCTAGCGGGAGGTCAGAGCTCCTACGAGCAGTACTTC
TRBD1 - TRBJ2-7 TRBV30 CAWSLRLTGSRNEQYF TGTGCCTGGAGTCTCCGGTTGACAGGGTCTCGTAACGAGCAGTACTTC
- - TRBJ1-4 TRBV28 CASSLRGPTTNEKLFF TGTGCCAGCAGTTTAAGGGGCCCCACAACTAATGAAAAACTGTTTTTT
TRBD2 - TRBJ2-3 TRBV15 CATSRDPASGTHTDTQYF TGTGCCACCAGCAGAGATCCGGCTAGCGGGACACACACAGATACGCAGTATTTT
- - TRBJ2-7 TRBV11-2 CASSFQGYEQYF TGTGCCAGCAGCTTCCAGGGCTACGAGCAGTACTTC
TRBD2 - TRBJ2-5 TRBV15 CATSRGQAGGETQYF TGTGCCACCAGCAGAGGCCAAGCGGGAGGAGAGACCCAGTACTTC
- - TRBJ1-6 TRBV19 CASSRGGDNSPLHF TGTGCCAGTAGTAGAGGGGGAGATAATTCACCCCTCCACTTT
- - TRBJ2-1 TRBV5-8 CASSFRGKAMDEQFF TGTGCCAGCAGCTTCCGAGGGAAAGCTATGGATGAGCAGTTCTTC
- - TRBJ2-1 TRBV7-9 CASSLSGGTYNEQFF TGTGCCAGCAGCCTTAGCGGAGGGACCTACAATGAGCAGTTCTTC
- - TRBJ1-2 TRBV7-9 CASGGTGYGYTF TGTGCCAGCGGCGGCACAGGGTATGGCTACACCTTC
TRBD2 - TRBJ2-7 TRBV18 CASSPPSGSSYEQYF TGTGCCAGCTCACCCCCTAGCGGCAGCTCCTACGAGCAGTACTTC
TRBD1 - TRBJ2-1 TRBV4-3 CASSQTGGNEQFF TGCGCCAGCAGCCAAACAGGGGGCAATGAGCAGTTCTTC
- - TRBJ1-3 TRBV9 CASSVAGVGGNTIYF TGTGCCAGCAGCGTAGCCGGGGTGGGGGGAAACACCATATATTTT
TRBD2 once TRBJ2-3 TRBV4-1 CASSQDSGRDTDTQYF TGCGCCAGCAGCCAAGATAGCGGGAGGGACACAGATACGCAGTATTTT
TRBD1 - TRBJ1-1 TRBV30 CAWSPLGQGRTEAFF TGTGCCTGGAGCCCCTTGGGACAGGGAAGGACTGAAGCTTTCTTT
TRBD2 - TRBJ2-3 TRBV7-3 CASSPTRGGTTDTQYF TGTGCCAGCAGCCCGACCCGGGGGGGGACCACAGATACGCAGTATTTT